This T cell receptor (beta chain) comes out of a study of cytomegalovirus exposure and HLA in healthy donors. PCR employed 60 Vbeta and 13 Jbeta primers. Sequenced by immunoSEQ multiplex PCR; TCRdb stores in-frame clones only, minus some. The sample shows approximately 95,000 clones, approximately 81% of them seen only once. Per the germline V gene, CDR1 is SGHNT and CDR2 is YYREEE (reference sequence). Trimming took off 4 bases at V and 8 bases at J, with 21 bases between the two ends. The CDR3 covers 16 residues. The sequence was obtained from a woman aged 40-49 years in good health and CMV-seropositive. Material for sequencing was PBMCs. The chain has TRBV5-4 and TRBJ1-4, with D possibly matching TRBD1 (6 bases). CDR3 in amino acids: CASSPNGGAGLEKLFF. In DNA form, the CDR3 reads TGTGCCAGCAGCCCCAACGGGGGGGCGGGGCTCGAAAAACTGTTTTTT.